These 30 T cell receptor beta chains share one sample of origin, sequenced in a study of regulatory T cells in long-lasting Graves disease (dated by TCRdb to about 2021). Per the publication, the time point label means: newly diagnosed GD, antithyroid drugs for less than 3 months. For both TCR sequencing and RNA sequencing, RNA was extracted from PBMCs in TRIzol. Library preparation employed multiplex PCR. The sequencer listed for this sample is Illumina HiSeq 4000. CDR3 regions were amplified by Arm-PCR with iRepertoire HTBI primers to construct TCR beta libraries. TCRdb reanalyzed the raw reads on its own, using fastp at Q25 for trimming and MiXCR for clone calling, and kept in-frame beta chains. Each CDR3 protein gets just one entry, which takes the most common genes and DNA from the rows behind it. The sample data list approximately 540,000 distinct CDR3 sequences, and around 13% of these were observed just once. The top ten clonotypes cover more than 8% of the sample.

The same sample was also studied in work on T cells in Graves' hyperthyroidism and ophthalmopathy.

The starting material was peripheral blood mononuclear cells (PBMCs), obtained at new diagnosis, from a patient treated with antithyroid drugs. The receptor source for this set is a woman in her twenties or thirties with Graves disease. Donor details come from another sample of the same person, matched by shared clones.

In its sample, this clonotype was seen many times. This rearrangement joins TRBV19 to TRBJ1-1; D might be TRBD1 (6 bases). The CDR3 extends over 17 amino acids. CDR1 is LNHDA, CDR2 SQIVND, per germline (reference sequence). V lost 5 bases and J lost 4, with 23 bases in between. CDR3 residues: CASSPGQGNGVVTEAFF. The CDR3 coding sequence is TGTGCCAGTAGTCCGGGCCAGGGGAACGGCGTGGTCACTGAAGCTTTCTTT. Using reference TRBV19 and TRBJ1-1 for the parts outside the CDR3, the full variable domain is DGGITQSPKYLFRKEGQNVTLSCEQNLNHDAMYWYRQDPGQGLRLIYYSQIVNDFQKGDIAEGYSVSREKKESFPLTVTSAQKNPTAFYLCASSPGQGNGVVTEAFFGQGTRLTVV.

As DNA, the CDR3 is TGTGCCAGTAGTTCGCGGGAGCGGTCCTACAATGAGCAGTTCTTC. It encodes CASSSRERSYNEQFF. V gene TRBV19 combines with J gene TRBJ2-1; TRBD2 agrees at 7 bases. CDR1 and CDR2 from the germline V gene are LNHDA and SQIVND (reference sequence). The trim removed 5 bases at V and 1 base at J, leaving 5 bases unmatched. The CDR3 totals 15 residues.

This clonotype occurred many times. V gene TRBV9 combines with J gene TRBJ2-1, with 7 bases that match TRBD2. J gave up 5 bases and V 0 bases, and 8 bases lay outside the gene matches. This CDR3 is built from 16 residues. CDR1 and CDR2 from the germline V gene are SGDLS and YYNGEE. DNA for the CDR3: TGTGCCAGCAGCGTAGATGGGGCGGGAGTAAACAATGAGCAGTTCTTC. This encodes CASSVDGAGVNNEQFF.

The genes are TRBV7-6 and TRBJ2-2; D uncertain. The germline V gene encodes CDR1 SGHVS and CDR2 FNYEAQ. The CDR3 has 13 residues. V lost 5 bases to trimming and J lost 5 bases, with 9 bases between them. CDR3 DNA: TGTGCCAGCAGCCTAGACATTACCGGGGAGCTGTTTTTT. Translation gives CASSLDITGELFF.

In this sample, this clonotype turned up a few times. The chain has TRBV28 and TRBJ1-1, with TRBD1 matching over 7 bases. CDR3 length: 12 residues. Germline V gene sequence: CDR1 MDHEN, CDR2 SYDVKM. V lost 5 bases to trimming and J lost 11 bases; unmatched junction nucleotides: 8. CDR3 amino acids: CASSRRDSGAFF. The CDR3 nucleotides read TGTGCCAGCAGTCGACGGGACAGCGGGGCTTTCTTT.

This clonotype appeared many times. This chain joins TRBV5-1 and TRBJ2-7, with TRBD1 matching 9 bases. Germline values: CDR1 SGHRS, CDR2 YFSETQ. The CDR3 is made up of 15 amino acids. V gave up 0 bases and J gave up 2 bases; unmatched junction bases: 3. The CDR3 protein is CASSLGTGVPYEQYF. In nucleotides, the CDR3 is TGCGCCAGCAGCTTGGGGACAGGGGTTCCCTACGAGCAGTACTTC.

For the CDR3, the DNA is TGTGCCAGCAGTTACTCCGTAGCGGGAGGGCGGAATGAGCAGTTCTTC. Translation gives CASSYSVAGGRNEQFF. The chain has TRBV6-5 and TRBJ2-1; 11 nucleotides align to TRBD2. Germline CDR1 is MNHEY and CDR2 is SVGAGI. There are 16 residues in the CDR3. V was pared by 0 bases and J by 7 bases, with 5 bases of the junction left unmatched.

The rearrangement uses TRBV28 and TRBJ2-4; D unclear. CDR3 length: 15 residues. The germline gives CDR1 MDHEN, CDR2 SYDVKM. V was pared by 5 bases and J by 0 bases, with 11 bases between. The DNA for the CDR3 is TGTGCCAGCAGTGATACCTCCCTAGCCAAAAACATTCAGTACTTC. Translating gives CASSDTSLAKNIQYF. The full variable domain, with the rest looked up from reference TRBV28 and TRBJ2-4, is DVKVTQSSRYLVKRTGEKVFLECVQDMDHENMFWYRQDPGLGLRLIYFSYDVKMKEKGDIPEGYSVSREKKERFSLILESASTNQTSMYLCASSDTSLAKNIQYFGAGTRLSVL.

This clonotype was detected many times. CDR3 nucleotide sequence: TGTGCCAGCAGTTCAGAACTCAATTCACCCCTCCACTTT. Amino acid sequence: CASSSELNSPLHF. The chain combines TRBV28 with TRBJ1-6; D ambiguous. Per germline, CDR1 MDHEN and CDR2 SYDVKM. The ends were cut back, 4 bases at V and 7 bases at J, with 8 bases in the middle. The CDR3 has 13 residues. The complete variable domain, with remaining parts taken from reference TRBV28 and TRBJ1-6, reads DVKVTQSSRYLVKRTGEKVFLECVQDMDHENMFWYRQDPGLGLRLIYFSYDVKMKEKGDIPEGYSVSREKKERFSLILESASTNQTSMYLCASSSELNSPLHFGNGTRLTVT.

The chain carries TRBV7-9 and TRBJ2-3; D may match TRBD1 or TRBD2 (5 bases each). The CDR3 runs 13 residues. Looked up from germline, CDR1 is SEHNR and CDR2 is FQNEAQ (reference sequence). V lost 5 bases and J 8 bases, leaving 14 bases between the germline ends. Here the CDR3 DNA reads TGTGCCAGCAGCCCCCGACGGGGACCTACGCAGTATTTT. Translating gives CASSPRRGPTQYF. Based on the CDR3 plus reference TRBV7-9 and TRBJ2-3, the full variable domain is DTGVSQNPRHKITKRGQNVTFRCDPISEHNRLYWYRQTLGQGPEFLTYFQNEAQLEKSRLLSDRFSAERPKGSFSTLEIQRTEQGDSAMYLCASSPRRGPTQYFGPGTRLTVL.

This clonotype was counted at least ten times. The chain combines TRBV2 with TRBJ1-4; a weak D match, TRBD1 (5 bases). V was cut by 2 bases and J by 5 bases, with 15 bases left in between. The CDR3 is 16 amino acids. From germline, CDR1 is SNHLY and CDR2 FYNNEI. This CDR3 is CASSERQGIKNEKLFF. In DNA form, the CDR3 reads TGTGCCAGCAGTGAAAGGCAGGGAATTAAAAATGAAAAACTGTTTTTT.

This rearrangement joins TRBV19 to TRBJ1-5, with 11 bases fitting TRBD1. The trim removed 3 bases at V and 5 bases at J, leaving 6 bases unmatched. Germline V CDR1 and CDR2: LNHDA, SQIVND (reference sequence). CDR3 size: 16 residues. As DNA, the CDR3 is TGTGCCAGTAGTATCAGGACAGGGGGCCGCTATCAGCCCCAGCATTTT. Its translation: CASSIRTGGRYQPQHF.

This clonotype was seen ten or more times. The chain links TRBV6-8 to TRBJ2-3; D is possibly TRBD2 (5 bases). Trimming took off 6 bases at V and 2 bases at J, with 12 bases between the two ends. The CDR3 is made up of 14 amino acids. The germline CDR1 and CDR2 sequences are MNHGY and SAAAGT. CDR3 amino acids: CASSWTWNTDTQYF. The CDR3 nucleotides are TGTGCCAGCAGCTGGACTTGGAACACAGATACGCAGTATTTT.

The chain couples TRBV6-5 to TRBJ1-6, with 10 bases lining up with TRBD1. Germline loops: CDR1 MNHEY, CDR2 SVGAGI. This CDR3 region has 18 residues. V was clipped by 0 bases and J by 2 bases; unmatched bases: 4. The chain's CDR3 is CASSYSGQGITYNSPLHF. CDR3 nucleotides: TGTGCCAGCAGTTACTCGGGACAGGGGATCACCTATAATTCACCCCTCCACTTT.

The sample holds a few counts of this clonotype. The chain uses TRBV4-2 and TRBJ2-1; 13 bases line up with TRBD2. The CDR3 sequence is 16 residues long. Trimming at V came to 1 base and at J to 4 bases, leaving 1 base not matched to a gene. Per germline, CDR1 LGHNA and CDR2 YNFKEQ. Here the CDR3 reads CASSQGTSGGYNEQFF. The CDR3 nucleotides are TGTGCCAGCAGCCAAGGGACTAGCGGGGGATACAATGAGCAGTTCTTC.

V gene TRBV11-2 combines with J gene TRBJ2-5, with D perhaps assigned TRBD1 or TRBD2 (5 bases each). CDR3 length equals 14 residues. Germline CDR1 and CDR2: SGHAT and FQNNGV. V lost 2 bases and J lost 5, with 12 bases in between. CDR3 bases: TGTGCCAGCAGCTTAAACGGGTGGGGGGAGACCCAGTACTTC. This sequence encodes CASSLNGWGETQYF.

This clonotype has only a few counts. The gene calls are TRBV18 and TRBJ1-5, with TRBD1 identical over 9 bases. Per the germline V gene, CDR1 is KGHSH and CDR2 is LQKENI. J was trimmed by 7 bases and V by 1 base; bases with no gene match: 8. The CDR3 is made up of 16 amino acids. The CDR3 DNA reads TGTGCCAGCTCACCACTGGACAGGGGATCGGAACAGCCCCAGCATTTT. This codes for CASSPLDRGSEQPQHF.

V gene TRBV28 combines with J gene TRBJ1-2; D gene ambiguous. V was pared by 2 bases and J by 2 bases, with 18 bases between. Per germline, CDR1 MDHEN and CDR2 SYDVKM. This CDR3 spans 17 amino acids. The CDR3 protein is CASSLQLWKALNYGYTF. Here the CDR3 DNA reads TGTGCCAGCAGTTTACAGCTTTGGAAGGCACTAAACTATGGCTACACCTTC.

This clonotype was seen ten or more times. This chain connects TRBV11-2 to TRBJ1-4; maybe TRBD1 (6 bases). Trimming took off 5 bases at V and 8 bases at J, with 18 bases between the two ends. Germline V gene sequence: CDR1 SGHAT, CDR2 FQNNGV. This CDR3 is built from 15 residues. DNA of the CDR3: TGTGCCAGCAGCCTAAGGGGGGGGGCGCGGGAAAAACTGTTTTTT. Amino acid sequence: CASSLRGGAREKLFF.

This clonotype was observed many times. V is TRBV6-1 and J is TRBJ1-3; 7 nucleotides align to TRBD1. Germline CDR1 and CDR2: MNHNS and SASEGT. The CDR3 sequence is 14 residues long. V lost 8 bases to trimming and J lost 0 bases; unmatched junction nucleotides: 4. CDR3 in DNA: TGTGCCAGCGGGGCAGGGGGCTCTGGAAACACCATATATTTT. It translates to CASGAGGSGNTIYF.

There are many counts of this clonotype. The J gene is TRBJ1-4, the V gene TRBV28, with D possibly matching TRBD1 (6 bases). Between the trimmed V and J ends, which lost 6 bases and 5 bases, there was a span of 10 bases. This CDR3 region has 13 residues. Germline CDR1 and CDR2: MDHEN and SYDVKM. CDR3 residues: CASRSQGNEKLFF. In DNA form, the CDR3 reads TGTGCCAGCAGGAGCCAGGGGAATGAAAAACTGTTTTTT.

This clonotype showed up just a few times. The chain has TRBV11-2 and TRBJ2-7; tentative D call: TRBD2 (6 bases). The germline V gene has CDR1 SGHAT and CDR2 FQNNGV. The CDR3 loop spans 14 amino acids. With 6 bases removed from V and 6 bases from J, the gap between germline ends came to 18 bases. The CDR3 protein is CASSWAGLEGEQYF. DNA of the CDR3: TGTGCCAGCAGTTGGGCGGGGCTGGAGGGCGAGCAGTACTTC.

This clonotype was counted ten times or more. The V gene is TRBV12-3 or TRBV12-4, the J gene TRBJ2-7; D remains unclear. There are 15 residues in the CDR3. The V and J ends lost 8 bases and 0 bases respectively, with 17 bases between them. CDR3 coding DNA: TGTGCCAGCCCCATGCGAGGAAGGAGCTCCTACGAGCAGTACTTC. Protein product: CASPMRGRSSYEQYF.

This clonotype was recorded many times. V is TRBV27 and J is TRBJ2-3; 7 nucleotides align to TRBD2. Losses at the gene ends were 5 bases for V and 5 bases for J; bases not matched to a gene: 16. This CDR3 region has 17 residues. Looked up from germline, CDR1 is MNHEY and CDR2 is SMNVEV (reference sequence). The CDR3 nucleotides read TGTGCCAGCAGTCCGTATATAAAGCGGGGCACGGGAGATACGCAGTATTTT. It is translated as CASSPYIKRGTGDTQYF.

The CDR3 spells CASSLWTTPYEQYF. The CDR3, as DNA: TGTGCCAGCAGTTTATGGACTACCCCCTACGAGCAGTACTTC. This chain links TRBV28 with TRBJ2-7; D perhaps matches TRBD2 (5 bases). Trimming shortened V by 0 bases and J by 2 bases, and 8 bases separated the two germline ends. The germline V gene has CDR1 MDHEN and CDR2 SYDVKM. This CDR3 contains 14 residues.

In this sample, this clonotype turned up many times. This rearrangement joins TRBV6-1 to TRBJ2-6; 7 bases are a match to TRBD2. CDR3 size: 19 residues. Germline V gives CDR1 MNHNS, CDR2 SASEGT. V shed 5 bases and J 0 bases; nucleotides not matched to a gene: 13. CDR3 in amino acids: CASSQSVLAVASGANVLTF. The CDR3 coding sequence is TGTGCCAGCAGTCAATCGGTCCTAGCGGTGGCCTCTGGGGCCAACGTCCTGACTTTC.

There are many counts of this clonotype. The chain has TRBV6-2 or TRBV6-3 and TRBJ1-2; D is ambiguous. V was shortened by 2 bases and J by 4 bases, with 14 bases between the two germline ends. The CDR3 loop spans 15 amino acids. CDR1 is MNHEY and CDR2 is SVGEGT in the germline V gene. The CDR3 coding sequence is TGTGCCAGCAGTTACCACCTGGAGGGTGGCTATGGCTACACCTTC. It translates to CASSYHLEGGYGYTF.

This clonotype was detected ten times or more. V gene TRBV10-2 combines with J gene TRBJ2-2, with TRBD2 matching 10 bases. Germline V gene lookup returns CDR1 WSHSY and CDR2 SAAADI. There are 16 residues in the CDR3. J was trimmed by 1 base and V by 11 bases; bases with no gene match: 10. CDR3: CAGGTSDLLNTGELFF. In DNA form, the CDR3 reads TGCGCCGGGGGGACTAGCGACCTTCTGAACACCGGGGAGCTGTTTTTT.

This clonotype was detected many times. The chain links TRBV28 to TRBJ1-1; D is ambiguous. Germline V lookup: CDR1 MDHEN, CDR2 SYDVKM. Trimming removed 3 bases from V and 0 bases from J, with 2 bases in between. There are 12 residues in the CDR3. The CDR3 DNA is TGTGCCAGCAGTTTTGTGAACACTGAAGCTTTCTTT. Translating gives CASSFVNTEAFF.

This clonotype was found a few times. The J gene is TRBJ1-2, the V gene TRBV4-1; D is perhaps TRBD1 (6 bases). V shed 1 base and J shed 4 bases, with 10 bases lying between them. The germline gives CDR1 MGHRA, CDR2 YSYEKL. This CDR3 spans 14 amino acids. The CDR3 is CASSQGGASYGYTF. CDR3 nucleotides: TGCGCCAGCAGCCAAGGGGGGGCTTCCTATGGCTACACCTTC.